This T cell receptor (beta chain) came from a study of blood T cell repertoires in COVID-19. Study-level information: The United States, Italy and Spain supplied acute and convalescent COVID-19 samples.

V dropped 4 bases and J dropped 9; count of bases not matched to a gene: 13. This CDR3 comprises 16 residues. Germline CDR1 SNHLY, CDR2 FYNNEI. Original processing notes: It was from reference gene primer amplification that nucleated cell counts were estimated. Generated by immunoSEQ multiplex PCR, the TCRdb table keeps only in-frame clones and is missing some. The V and J calls and the clone size are those of that table, but D and trimming were determined from the DNA. This table holds about 70,000 clones, around 83% found once. The receptor was isolated from a man in his 70s with active COVID-19. The chain couples TRBV2 to TRBJ2-1, with TRBD2 identical over 9 bases. Sequencing was carried out using peripheral blood. Written as DNA, the CDR3 is TGTGCCAGCAGTGGACGGGGCGGGAGGGCCGCGGGTGAGCAGTTCTTC. Translated: CASSGRGGRAAGEQFF.